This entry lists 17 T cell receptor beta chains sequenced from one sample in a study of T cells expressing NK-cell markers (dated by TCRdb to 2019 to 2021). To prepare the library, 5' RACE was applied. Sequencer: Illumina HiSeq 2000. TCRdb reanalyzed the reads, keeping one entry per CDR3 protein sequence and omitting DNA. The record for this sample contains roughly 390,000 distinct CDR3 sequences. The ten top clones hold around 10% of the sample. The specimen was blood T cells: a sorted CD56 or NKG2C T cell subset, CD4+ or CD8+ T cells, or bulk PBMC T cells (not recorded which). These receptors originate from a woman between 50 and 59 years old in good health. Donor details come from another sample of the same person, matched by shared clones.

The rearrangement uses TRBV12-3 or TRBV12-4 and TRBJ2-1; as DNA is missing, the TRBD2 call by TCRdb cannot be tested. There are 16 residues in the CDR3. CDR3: CASSSFSGYTYNEQFF.

CDR3 in amino acids: CASSQDRTGGETQYF. This chain links TRBV14 with TRBJ2-5. The CDR3 spans 15 residues. Germline V gene lookup returns CDR1 SGHDN and CDR2 FVKESK.

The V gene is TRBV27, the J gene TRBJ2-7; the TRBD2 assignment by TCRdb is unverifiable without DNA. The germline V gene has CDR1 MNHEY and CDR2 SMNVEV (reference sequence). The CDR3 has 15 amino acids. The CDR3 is CASSPGLPGSYEQYF.

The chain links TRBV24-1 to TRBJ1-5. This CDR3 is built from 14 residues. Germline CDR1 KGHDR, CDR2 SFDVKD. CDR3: CATSGRAVNQPQHF.

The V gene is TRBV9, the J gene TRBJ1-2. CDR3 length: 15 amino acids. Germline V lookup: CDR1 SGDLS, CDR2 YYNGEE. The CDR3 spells CASSVDTSFNYGYTF. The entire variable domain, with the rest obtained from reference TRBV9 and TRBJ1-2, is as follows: DSGVTQTPKHLITATGQRVTLRCSPRSGDLSVYWYQQSLDQGLQFLIQYYNGEERAKGNILERFSAQQFPDLHSELNLSSLELGDSALYFCASSVDTSFNYGYTFGSGTRLTVV.

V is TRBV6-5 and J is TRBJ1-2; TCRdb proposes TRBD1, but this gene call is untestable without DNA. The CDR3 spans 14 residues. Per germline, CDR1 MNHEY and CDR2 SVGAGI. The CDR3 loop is CASRPLGTPYGYTF.

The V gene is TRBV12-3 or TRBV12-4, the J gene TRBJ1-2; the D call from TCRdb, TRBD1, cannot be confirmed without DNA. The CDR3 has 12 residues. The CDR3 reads CASRGQSWGYTF.

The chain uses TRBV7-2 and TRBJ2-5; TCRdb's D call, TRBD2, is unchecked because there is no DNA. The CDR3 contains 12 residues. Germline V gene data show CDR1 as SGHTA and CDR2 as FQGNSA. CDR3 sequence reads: CASGEVGRTQYF.

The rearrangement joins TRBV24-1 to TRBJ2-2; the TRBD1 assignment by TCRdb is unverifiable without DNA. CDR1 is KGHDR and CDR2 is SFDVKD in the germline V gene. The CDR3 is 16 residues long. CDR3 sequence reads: CATSDLRQGNTGELFF.

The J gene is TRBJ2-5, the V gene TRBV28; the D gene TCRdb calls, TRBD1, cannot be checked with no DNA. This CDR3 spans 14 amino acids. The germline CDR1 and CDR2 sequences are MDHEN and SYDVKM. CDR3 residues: CASSQQGYQETQYF.

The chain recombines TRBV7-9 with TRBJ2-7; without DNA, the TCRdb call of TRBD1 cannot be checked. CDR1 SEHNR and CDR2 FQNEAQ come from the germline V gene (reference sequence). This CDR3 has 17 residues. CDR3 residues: CASSLAGGQQPPYEQYF.

The CDR3 reads CATRGRAEAFF. J is TRBJ1-1 and V is TRBV19. Germline V lookup: CDR1 LNHDA, CDR2 SQIVND (reference sequence). This CDR3 is built from 11 residues.

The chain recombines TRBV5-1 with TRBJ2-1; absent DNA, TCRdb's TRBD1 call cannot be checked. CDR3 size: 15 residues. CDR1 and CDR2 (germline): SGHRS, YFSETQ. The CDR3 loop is CASSSTGTVYNEQFF.

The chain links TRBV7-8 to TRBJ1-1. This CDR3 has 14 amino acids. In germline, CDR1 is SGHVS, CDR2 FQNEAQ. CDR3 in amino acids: CASSYRMLNTEAFF.

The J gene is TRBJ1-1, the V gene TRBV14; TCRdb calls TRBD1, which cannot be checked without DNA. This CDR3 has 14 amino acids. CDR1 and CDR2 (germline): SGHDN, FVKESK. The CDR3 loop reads CASSQDAVLQGAFF.

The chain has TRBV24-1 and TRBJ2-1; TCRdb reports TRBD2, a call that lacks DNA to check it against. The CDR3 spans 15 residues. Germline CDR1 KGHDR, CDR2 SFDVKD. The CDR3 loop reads CATREPGTTGTEQFF.

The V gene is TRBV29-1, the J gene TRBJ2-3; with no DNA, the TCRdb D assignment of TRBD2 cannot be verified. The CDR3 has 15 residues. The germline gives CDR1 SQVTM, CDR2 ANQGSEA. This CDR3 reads CSVEDGAGSTDTQYF.